This passage covers 19 T cell receptor beta chains from one sample sequenced in a study of glioma-infiltrating T cells. Using RNA template, CDR3s of TCR alpha and beta were amplified with iRepertoire arm-PCR. TCRdb analysed the multiplex PCR reads with MiXCR anew, one entry per CDR3 protein. This table holds under 200,000 distinct CDR3 sequences, roughly 45% found once. The source material was glioma tissue, nonneoplastic brain tissue, or PBMCs (not recorded which). Every receptor here comes from a human donor with low-grade glioma or glioblastoma, undergoing nonglioma brain surgery, or in good health (not recorded which).

As concerns this clonotype: A much larger clone sits a single nucleotide away, making a read error possible. This sequence joins TRBV28 and TRBJ2-7; possibly TRBD1 for D (5 bases). The V gene lost 6 bases and the J gene lost 3 bases, with 12 bases spanning the gap. CDR1 and CDR2 (germline): MDHEN, SYDVKM. The CDR3 is 13 residues long. CDR3 DNA: TGTGCCAGCAGAGGGGAAGGACACTACGAGCAGTACTTC. Its translation: CASRGEGHYEQYF. Full variable domain (missing parts from reference TRBV28 and TRBJ2-7): DVKVTQSSRYLVKRTGEKVFLECVQDMDHENMFWYRQDPGLGLRLIYFSYDVKMKEKGDIPEGYSVSREKKERFSLILESASTNQTSMYLCASRGEGHYEQYFGPGTRLTVT.

In this sample, this clonotype turned up many times. The chain combines TRBV20-1 with TRBJ2-3, with 13 bases lining up with TRBD2. CDR3 length equals 13 residues. The germline gives CDR1 DFQATT, CDR2 SNEGSKA (reference sequence). The CDR3 loop reads CRLAGGPTDTQYF. For the CDR3, the DNA is TGCAGACTAGCGGGAGGGCCGACAGATACGCAGTATTTT.

On this clonotype itself: A much larger clone lies a single base off, so this may be a read error. The chain combines TRBV20-1 with TRBJ2-1; D remains ambiguous. Trimming removed 1 base at V and 4 bases at J, with 17 bases between. CDR1 and CDR2 from the germline V gene are DFQATT and SNEGSKA (reference sequence). This CDR3 is built from 16 residues. The CDR3 region is CSARAFMAQEYNEQFF. Written as DNA, the CDR3 is TGCAGTGCTAGAGCTTTCATGGCGCAAGAATACAATGAGCAGTTCTTC.

In this sample, this clonotype turned up once. Since the CDR3 does not end with the conserved phenylalanine or tryptophan, this likely comes from a read error. V and J are TRBV3-1 and TRBJ2-5; perhaps TRBD1 as D (5 bases). V gave up 0 bases and J gave up 1 base, with 9 bases separating them. This CDR3 region has 15 residues. Germline values: CDR1 LGHDT, CDR2 YNNKEL (reference sequence). The CDR3 DNA reads TGTGCCAGCAGCCAAGATGGGGCAGTCCAAGAGACCCAGTACTCC. Encoded protein: CASSQDGAVQETQYS.

This rearrangement joins TRBV3-1 to TRBJ1-1; D remains ambiguous. Germline V gene data show CDR1 as LGHDT and CDR2 as YNNKEL (reference sequence). This CDR3 has 13 amino acids. V was cut by 4 bases and J by 3 bases, with 9 bases left in between. This CDR3 is CASSRLGDTEAFF. CDR3 DNA sequence: TGTGCCAGCAGCCGCCTTGGGGACACTGAAGCTTTCTTT. The full variable domain, in which reference TRBV3-1 and TRBJ1-1 provide the parts outside the CDR3, is DTAVSQTPKYLVTQMGNDKSIKCEQNLGHDTMYWYKQDSKKFLKIMFSYNNKELIINETVPNRFSPKSPDKAHLNLHINSLELGDSAVYFCASSRLGDTEAFFGQGTRLTVV.

The gene calls are TRBV6-1 and TRBJ2-1; 7 nucleotides align to TRBD1. The length of the CDR3 is 15 residues. V was clipped by 7 bases and J by 7 bases; unmatched bases: 13. Germline V lookup: CDR1 MNHNS, CDR2 SASEGT. DNA of the CDR3: TGTGCCAGCAAGTCCGTCACAGGGGCATTTAATGAGCAGTTCTTC. This gives the protein CASKSVTGAFNEQFF.

V and J are TRBV28 and TRBJ2-7, with unresolved D. V lost 3 bases and J lost 3, with 9 bases in between. Germline-derived CDR1 and CDR2 are MDHEN and SYDVKM. This CDR3 spans 13 amino acids. The CDR3 coding sequence is TGTGCCAGCAGTTTGGTCCTGCACTACGAGCAGTACTTC. This encodes CASSLVLHYEQYF.

This clonotype showed up just a few times. The chain couples TRBV2 to TRBJ2-3; D unresolved. Trimming pared 0 bases from V and 0 bases from J, leaving 10 bases between. This CDR3 comprises 16 residues. Looked up from germline, CDR1 is SNHLY and CDR2 is FYNNEI. In nucleotides, the CDR3 is TGTGCCAGCAGTGAAGCCCCCGGGCCCAGCACAGATACGCAGTATTTT. Protein sequence: CASSEAPGPSTDTQYF.

Points on this clonotype: A read error may produce the germline difference seen at one junction end. The V and J genes are TRBV27 and TRBJ1-5; D is uncertain. CDR1 is MNHEY, CDR2 SMNVEV, per germline (reference sequence). The CDR3 is 15 amino acids. CDR3: CASGPGYNSNQPQNF. The CDR3 DNA follows: TGTGCCAGCGGTCCCGGTTACAATAGCAATCAGCCCCAGAATTTT.

A remark on this clonotype: The junction does not match germline at one end; this may be a read error. The V call is TRBV5-1, the J call TRBJ2-5, with 9 nucleotides matching TRBD1. Germline V gives CDR1 SGHRS, CDR2 YFSETQ. This CDR3 has 14 residues. CDR3 sequence reads: CASSHDRGSATQYF. The CDR3 coding sequence is TGCGCCAGCAGCCATGACAGGGGGAGCGCGACCCAGTATTTC. Variable domain in full (rest from reference TRBV5-1 and TRBJ2-5): KAGVTQTPRYLIKTRGQQVTLSCSPISGHRSVSWYQQTPGQGLQFLFEYFSETQRNKGNFPGRFSGRQFSNSRSEMNVSTLELGDSALYLCASSHDRGSATQYFGPGTRLLVL.

To note about this clonotype: A much larger clone lies a single base off, so this may be a read error. V usage is TRBV2 and J usage is TRBJ1-1, with 9 bases aligning to TRBD1. From germline, CDR1 is SNHLY and CDR2 FYNNEI. The CDR3 loop spans 14 amino acids. The CDR3 sequence: CPSRKTGQGGEAFF. The CDR3 bases are TGTCCCAGCAGAAAAACGGGACAGGGTGGTGAAGCTTTCTTT.

The chain couples TRBV29-1 to TRBJ2-7; the match to TRBD1 covers 7 bases. From germline, CDR1 is SQVTM and CDR2 ANQGSEA. This CDR3 has 13 amino acids. The V gene end was trimmed by 6 bases and the J gene end by 7 bases; junction bases not matched to a gene: 12. The CDR3 sequence: CSVLTGSYNEQYF. DNA of the CDR3: TGCAGCGTCCTGACAGGGTCCTACAATGAGCAGTACTTC.

The rearrangement links TRBV12-3 or TRBV12-4 to TRBJ1-1, with D tentatively TRBD1 (6 bases). Trimming stripped 6 bases from V and 1 base from J, with 12 bases between. The length of the CDR3 is 14 residues. DNA for the CDR3: TGTGCCAGCAGACTTACAGGGACGAACACTGAAGCTTTCTTT. It encodes CASRLTGTNTEAFF.

In this sample, this clonotype is medium-sized. V and J are TRBV20-1 and TRBJ1-6, with D possibly TRBD1 on 5 matching bases. In germline, CDR1 is DFQATT, CDR2 SNEGSKA (reference sequence). V shed 0 bases and J shed 3 bases, with 15 bases lying between them. The CDR3 totals 17 residues. CDR3 sequence reads: CSARERGGAGYNSPLHF. For the CDR3, the DNA is TGCAGTGCTAGAGAGCGCGGGGGTGCCGGCTATAATTCACCCCTCCACTTT.

This clonotype was observed once. A single base separates this from a much larger clone, so it may be a read error. The chain joins TRBV7-6 to TRBJ2-3; TRBD2 matches 7 bases. The V and J ends lost 6 bases and 1 base, in that order; junction bases with no gene match: 4. This CDR3 is 14 amino acids long. Germline V CDR1 and CDR2: SGHVS, FNYEAQ. The CDR3 loop reads CASRDLAGTDTQYF. CDR3 in DNA: TGTGCCAGCAGAGATCTAGCGGGCACAGATACGCAGTATTTT.

Concerning this clonotype: A clone one base away is much larger, so this may be a read error. The rearrangement uses TRBV3-1 and TRBJ2-1; 8 bases line up with TRBD1. V lost 6 bases, J lost 10 bases, and 8 bases stayed unmatched. This CDR3 region has 13 residues. CDR1 is LGHDT, CDR2 YNNKEL, per germline (reference sequence). The CDR3: CASRQGGGREQFF. CDR3 bases: TGTGCCAGCAGACAGGGGGGTGGGCGAGAGCAGTTCTTC.

The chain is built from TRBV4-1 and TRBJ2-2, with TRBD1 matching 7 bases. The germline V gene encodes CDR1 MGHRA and CDR2 YSYEKL. The CDR3 loop spans 16 amino acids. Trimming took 1 base from V and 0 from J; bases not matched to a gene: 2. The CDR3 reads CASSQVGTANTGELFF. For the CDR3, the DNA is TGCGCCAGCAGCCAAGTCGGGACAGCGAACACCGGGGAGCTGTTTTTT.

The gene calls are TRBV19 and TRBJ2-1; possibly TRBD1 for D (5 bases). V was cut by 5 bases and J by 0 bases, with 17 bases left in between. Germline loops: CDR1 LNHDA, CDR2 SQIVND (reference sequence). This CDR3 has 17 residues. The CDR3 loop is CASSSSSRVSSYNEQFF. In DNA, the CDR3 is TGTGCCAGTAGTTCCTCATCCAGGGTTAGCTCCTACAATGAGCAGTTCTTC.

This clonotype occurred a few times. The V and J genes are TRBV6-1 and TRBJ2-7; D perhaps matches TRBD2 (5 bases). V was shortened by 8 bases and J by 2 bases, with 16 bases between the two germline ends. CDR1 and CDR2 (germline): MNHNS, SASEGT. CDR3 size: 14 residues. The CDR3 loop is CASRWAGETYEQYF. CDR3 bases: TGTGCCAGCCGATGGGCCGGGGAAACCTACGAGCAGTACTTC.